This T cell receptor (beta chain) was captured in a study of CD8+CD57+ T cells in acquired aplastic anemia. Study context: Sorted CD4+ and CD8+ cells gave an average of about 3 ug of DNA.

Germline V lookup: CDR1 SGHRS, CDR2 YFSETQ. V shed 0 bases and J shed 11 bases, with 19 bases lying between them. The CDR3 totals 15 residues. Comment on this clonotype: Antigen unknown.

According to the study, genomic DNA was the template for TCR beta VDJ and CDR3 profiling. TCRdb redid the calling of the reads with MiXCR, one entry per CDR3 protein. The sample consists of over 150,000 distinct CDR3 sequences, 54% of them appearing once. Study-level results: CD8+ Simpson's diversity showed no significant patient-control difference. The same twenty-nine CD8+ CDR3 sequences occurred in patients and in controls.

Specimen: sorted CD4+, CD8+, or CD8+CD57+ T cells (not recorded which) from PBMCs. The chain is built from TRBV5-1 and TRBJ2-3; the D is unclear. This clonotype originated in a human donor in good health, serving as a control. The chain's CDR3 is CASSLVSGFTNEQYF. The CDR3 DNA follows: TGCGCCAGCAGCTTGGTTTCCGGGTTTACCAATGAGCAGTATTTT.